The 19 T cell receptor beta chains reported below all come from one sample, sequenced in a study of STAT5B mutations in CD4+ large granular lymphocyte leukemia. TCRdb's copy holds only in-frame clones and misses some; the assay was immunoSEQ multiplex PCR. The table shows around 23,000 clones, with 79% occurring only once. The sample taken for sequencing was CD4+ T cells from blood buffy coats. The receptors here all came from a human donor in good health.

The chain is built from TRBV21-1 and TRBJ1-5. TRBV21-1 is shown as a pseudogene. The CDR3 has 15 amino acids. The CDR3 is CASSKGPAANQPQHF. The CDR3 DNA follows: TGTGCCAGCAGCAAAGGACCTGCCGCTAATCAGCCCCAGCATTTT.

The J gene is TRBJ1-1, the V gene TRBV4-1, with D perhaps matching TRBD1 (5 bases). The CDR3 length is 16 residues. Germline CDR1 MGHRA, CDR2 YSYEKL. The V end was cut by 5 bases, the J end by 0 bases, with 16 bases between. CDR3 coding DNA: TGCGCCAGCAGCGTCCGGGACGCCGATCTGAACACTGAAGCTTTCTTT. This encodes CASSVRDADLNTEAFF.

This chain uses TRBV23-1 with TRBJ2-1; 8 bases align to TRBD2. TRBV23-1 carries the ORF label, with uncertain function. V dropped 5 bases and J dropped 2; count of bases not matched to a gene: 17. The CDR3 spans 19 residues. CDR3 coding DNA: TGCGCCAGCAGTGAAGGGCCAGATCGAGCGGGAGCCCCCTACAATGAGCAGTTCTTC. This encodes CASSEGPDRAGAPYNEQFF.

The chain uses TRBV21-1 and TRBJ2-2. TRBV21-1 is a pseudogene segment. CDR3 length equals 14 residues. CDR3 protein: CASSKEDHTGELFF. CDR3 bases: TGTGCCAGCAGCAAAGAGGACCACACCGGGGAGCTGTTTTTT.

CDR3 amino acids: CASSLGQRNTEAFF. The CDR3 bases are TGTGCCAGCAGCTTGGGACAGCGGAACACTGAAGCTTTCTTT. The chain has TRBV5-4 and TRBJ1-1; D possibly corresponds to TRBD1 (5 bases). CDR1 SGHNT and CDR2 YYREEE come from the germline V gene (reference sequence). Trimming took 0 bases from V and 1 from J, leaving 7 bases between them. The CDR3 contains 14 residues.

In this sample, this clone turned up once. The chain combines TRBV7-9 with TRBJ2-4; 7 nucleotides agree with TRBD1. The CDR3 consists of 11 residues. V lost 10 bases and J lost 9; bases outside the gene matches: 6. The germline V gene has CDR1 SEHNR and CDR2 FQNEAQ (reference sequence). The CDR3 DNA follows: TGTGCCATCCGGACAGGATTCATTCAGTACTTC. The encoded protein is CAIRTGFIQYF. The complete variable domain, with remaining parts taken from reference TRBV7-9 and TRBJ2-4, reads DTGVSQNPRHKITKRGQNVTFRCDPISEHNRLYWYRQTLGQGPEFLTYFQNEAQLEKSRLLSDRFSAERPKGSFSTLEIQRTEQGDSAMYLCAIRTGFIQYFGAGTRLSVL.

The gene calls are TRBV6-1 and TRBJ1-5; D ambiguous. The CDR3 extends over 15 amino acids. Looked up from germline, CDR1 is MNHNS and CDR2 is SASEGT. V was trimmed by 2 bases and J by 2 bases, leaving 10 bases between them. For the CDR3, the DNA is TGTGCCAGCAGTGAATCCCTGTTTGGCAATCAGCCCCAGCATTTT. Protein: CASSESLFGNQPQHF.

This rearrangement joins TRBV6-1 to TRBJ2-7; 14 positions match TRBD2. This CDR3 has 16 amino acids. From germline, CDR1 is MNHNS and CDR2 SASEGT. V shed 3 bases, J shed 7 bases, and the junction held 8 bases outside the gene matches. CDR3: CASSDGTSGRPREQYF. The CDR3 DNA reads TGTGCCAGCAGTGACGGGACTAGCGGGAGACCGAGGGAGCAGTACTTC.

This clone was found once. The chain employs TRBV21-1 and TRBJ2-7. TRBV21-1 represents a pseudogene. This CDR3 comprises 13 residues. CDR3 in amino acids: CASSPWTSYEQYF. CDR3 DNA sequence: TGTGCCAGCAGCCCCTGGACCTCCTACGAGCAGTACTTC.

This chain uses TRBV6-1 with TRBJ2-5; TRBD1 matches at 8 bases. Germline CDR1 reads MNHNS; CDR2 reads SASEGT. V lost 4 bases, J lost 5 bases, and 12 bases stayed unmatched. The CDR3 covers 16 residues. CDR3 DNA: TGTGCCAGCAGTGGGGGGACAGGCCTACTGGAGGAGACCCAGTACTTC. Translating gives CASSGGTGLLEETQYF.

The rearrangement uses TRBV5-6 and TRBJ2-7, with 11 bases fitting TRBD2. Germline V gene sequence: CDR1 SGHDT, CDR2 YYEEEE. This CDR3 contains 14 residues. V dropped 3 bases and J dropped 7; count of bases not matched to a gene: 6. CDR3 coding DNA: TGTGCCAGCAGCTCGACTAGCGGGACCTGGGAGCAGTACTTC. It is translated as CASSSTSGTWEQYF.

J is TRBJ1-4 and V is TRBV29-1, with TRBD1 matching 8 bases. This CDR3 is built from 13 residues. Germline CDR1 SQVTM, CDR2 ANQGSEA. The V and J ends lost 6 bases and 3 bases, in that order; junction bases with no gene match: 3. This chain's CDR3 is CSVGTGSNEKLFF. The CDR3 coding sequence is TGCAGCGTGGGGACAGGCTCTAATGAAAAACTGTTTTTT.

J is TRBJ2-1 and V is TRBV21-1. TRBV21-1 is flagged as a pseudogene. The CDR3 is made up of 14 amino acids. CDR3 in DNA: TGTGCCAGCGGTCAGGGAGCTGTTTACAATGAGCAGTTCTTC. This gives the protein CASGQGAVYNEQFF.

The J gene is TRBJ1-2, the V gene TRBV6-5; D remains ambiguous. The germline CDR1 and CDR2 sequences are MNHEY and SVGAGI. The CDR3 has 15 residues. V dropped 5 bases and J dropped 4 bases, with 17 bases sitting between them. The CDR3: CASSTQPGKRYGYTF. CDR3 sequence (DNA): TGTGCCAGCAGTACACAACCGGGAAAACGCTATGGCTACACCTTC.

The CDR3 reads CASSSGVLTNEQYF. CDR3 DNA sequence: TGTGCCAGCAGTAGCGGGGTTTTGACCAACGAGCAGTACTTC. The chain has TRBV5-8 and TRBJ2-5; TRBD2 aligns across 8 bases. The J call may be faulty, since TRBJ2-7 better matches the DNA end. From germline, CDR1 is SGHTS and CDR2 YDEGEE. This CDR3 has 14 residues.

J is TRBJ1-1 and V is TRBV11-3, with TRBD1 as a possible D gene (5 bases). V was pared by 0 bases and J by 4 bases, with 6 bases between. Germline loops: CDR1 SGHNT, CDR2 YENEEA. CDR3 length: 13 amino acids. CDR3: CASSLDGATEAFF. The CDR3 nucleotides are TGTGCCAGCAGCTTAGACGGGGCCACTGAAGCTTTCTTT.

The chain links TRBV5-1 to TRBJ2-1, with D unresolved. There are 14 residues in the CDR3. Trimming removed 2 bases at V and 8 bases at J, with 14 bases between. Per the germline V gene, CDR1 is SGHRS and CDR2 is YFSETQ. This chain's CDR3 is CASSFELGGYEQFF. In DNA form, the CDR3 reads TGCGCCAGCAGCTTTGAGTTAGGTGGCTATGAGCAGTTCTTC. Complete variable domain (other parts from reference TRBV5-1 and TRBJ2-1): KAGVTQTPRYLIKTRGQQVTLSCSPISGHRSVSWYQQTPGQGLQFLFEYFSETQRNKGNFPGRFSGRQFSNSRSEMNVSTLELGDSALYLCASSFELGGYEQFFGPGTRLTVL.

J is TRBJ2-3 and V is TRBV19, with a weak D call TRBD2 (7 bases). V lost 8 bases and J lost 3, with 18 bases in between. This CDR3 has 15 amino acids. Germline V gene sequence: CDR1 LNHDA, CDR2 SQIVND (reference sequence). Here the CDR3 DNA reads TGTGCCAGTCGAAGAACGAGGGGGGGGACAGATACGCAGTATTTT. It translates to CASRRTRGGTDTQYF.

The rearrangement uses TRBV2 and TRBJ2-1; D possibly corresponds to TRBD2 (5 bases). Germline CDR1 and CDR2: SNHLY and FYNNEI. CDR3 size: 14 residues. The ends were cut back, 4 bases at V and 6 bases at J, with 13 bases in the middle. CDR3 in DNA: TGTGCCAGCAGTGGGACGGGATTCCCCAATGAGCAGTTCTTC. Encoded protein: CASSGTGFPNEQFF. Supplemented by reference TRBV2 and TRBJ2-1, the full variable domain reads EPEVTQTPSHQVTQMGQEVILRCVPISNHLYFYWYRQILGQKVEFLVSFYNNEISEKSEIFDDQFSVERPDGSNFTLKIRSTKLEDSAMYFCASSGTGFPNEQFFGPGTRLTVL.